The clone carrying this TCR beta chain was seen more than once but under ten times. The target antigen is unknown. This entry belongs to a study of human T cells and chemical hapten exposure. Study-level information: Minor pooled library volume differences mainly drove per-sample TCR yield variation. Study results and limitations: High-frequency TCRs, those above 1 in 1000, stayed the same after DPC sensitization.

Germline V gene lookup returns CDR1 SNHLY and CDR2 FYNNEI. The CDR3 totals 13 residues. With 5 bases clipped from V and 7 bases from J, the junction kept 5 bases outside the gene matches. During construction of the library, unique molecular identifiers were attached to individual cDNA molecules for quantitative, reproducible TCR counting. TCRdb re-called the RACE reads with MiXCR, one entry per CDR3 protein. Found here are 75,000 to 100,000 distinct CDR3 sequences, approximately 9% of them singletons; the top ten hold about 3.1%. Documented time point: healthy volunteer bleed at 2 weeks. The total RNA was obtained from whole blood that was not fractionated.

The chain joins TRBV2 to TRBJ1-2, with TRBD1 matching over 9 bases. This receptor was identified in a female donor in good health. Some clones in this sample may be carry-over from other donors' samples. The sequenced material came from whole blood. The CDR3 DNA follows: TGTGCCAGCAGTTCCGGGACAGGGACTGGCTACACCTTC. Its translation: CASSSGTGTGYTF.